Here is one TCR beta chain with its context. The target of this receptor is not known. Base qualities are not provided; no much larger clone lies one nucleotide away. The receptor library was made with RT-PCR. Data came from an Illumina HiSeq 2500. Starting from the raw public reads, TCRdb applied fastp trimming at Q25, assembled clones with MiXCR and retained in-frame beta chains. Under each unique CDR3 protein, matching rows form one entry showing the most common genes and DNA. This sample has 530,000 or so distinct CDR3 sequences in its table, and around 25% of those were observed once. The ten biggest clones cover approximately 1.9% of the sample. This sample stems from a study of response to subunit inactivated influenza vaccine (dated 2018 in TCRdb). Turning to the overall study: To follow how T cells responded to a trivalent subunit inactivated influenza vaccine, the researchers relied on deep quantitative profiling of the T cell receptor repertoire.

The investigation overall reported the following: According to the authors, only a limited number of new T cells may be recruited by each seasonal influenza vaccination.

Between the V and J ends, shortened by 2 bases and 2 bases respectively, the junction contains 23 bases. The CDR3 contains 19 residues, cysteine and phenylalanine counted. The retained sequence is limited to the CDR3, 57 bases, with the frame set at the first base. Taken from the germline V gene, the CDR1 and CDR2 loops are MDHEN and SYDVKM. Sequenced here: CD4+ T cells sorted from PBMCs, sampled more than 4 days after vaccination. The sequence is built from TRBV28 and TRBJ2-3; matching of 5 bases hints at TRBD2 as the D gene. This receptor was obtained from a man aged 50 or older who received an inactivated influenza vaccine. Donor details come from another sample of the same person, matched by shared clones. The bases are TGTGCCAGCAGTTTACGACTTTTTGGGGAGCGGAACCTCACAGATACGCAGTATTTT. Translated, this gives CASSLRLFGERNLTDTQYF.